What follows is one TCR beta chain and its context. It lacks a known antigen. Per-base qualities were not stored, and no clone one base away is much larger. A second Seattle source provided samples from volunteer blood donors who had recovered from COVID-19. Whole blood was collected in K2EDTA tubes by collaborating institutions according to the institutions' own protocols. For TCRbeta analysis, collaborators shipped samples as frozen whole blood, isolated PBMCs, or DNA extracted from either of those sample types. This entry belongs to a study of blood T cell repertoires in COVID-19 (dated by TCRdb to the early 2020s). General notes on the study: The collaborator samples originated in the United States, Italy and Spain and spanned the acute and convalescent phases of COVID-19. Where available, HLA class I and class II types were obtained from metadata supplied by the sample provider rather than from assay-based typing. The dataset comprised deeply sampled blood TCRbeta repertoires from subjects exposed to, actively infected with, or recovered from COVID-19. A de-identified subject ID, COVID-19 status, age in years and sex were almost always included in the sample metadata. The prospective study material was composed of cDNA or gDNA derived from T cells, B-cell-depleted T cells, or PBMCs. Samples were obtained from the ongoing ImmuneRACE study (first 160 participants) and from about 1,300 subjects provided by 6 global collaborators. A freely available public database, intended as a resource for researchers studying the immune response to SARS-CoV-2, is where the repertoires were released. General conclusions and limits of the study: How much clinical and demographic metadata was included differed by source and by participant, and the metadata was provided uncurated.

TCRbeta CDR3 regions were amplified from genomic DNA using the immunoSEQ Assay, a bias-controlled multiplex PCR. Under the source paper's analysis protocol: Nucleated cell counts per sample were estimated from amplification of reference gene primers within the assay. To quantify the absolute abundance of each unique TCRbeta CDR3 rearrangement, sequence reads were collapsed and filtered. For each sample, productive Simpson clonality was calculated by taking the square root of Simpson's diversity index across productive rearrangements. Sourced from immuneACCESS, this table was stored by TCRdb with only in-frame sequences that have V and J called. A share of the clones is absent; for the studies checked, an unresolved V gene accounts for under half, and the remainder has no known explanation. The V and J calls and clone size were taken over from that table, and D and trimming were inferred from the DNA. This sample lists hundreds of thousands of clones; around 87% were detected once. The ten largest clones add up to roughly 1.6% of the sample.

The CDR3 measures 12 amino acids from cysteine to phenylalanine. The DNA shown is the 36-base CDR3, in frame from base 1. V sheds 3 bases and J sheds 5 bases, leaving 7 bases between their ends. In the germline V gene, CDR1 corresponds to MGHRA and CDR2 to YSYEKL. The clonotype comes from a woman aged 35 to 49 who had recovered from COVID-19. Sample: peripheral blood. Recombination connected TRBV4-1 to TRBJ1-2; the D gene cannot be named for sure. In nucleotides, the sequence is TGCGCCAGCAGCCACTGGGAGTATGGCTACACCTTC. This codes for CASSHWEYGYTF.